This entry describes one T cell receptor beta chain. This entry is derived from a study of blood T cell repertoires in COVID-19. In the study overall: PBMCs, B-cell-depleted T cells, or T cells provided the cDNA or gDNA that made up the material.

Profiling relied on immunoSEQ multiplex PCR, and the TCRdb table lists in-frame clones only, not all of them. The table lists about 160,000 clones, 70% to 85% of them singletons. This CDR3 region has 15 residues. Germline V lookup: CDR1 SGHDT, CDR2 YYEEEE. V lost 1 base and J lost 3; bases outside the gene matches: 3. Patients from Seattle were sampled longitudinally, starting during active infection. The source of this sequence is a woman between 40 and 55 years old with COVID-19, enrolled during active disease. The chain uses TRBV5-6 and TRBJ2-4; 8 nucleotides line up with TRBD1. The source material was peripheral blood. CDR3 sequence reads: CASSLLQGDKNIQYF. In DNA form, the CDR3 reads TGTGCCAGCAGCTTGTTACAGGGGGACAAAAACATTCAGTACTTC.